This passage covers 8 T cell receptor beta chains from one sample sequenced in a study of T cells after posttransplantation cyclophosphamide. TCRdb's table, derived via immunoSEQ multiplex PCR, lists solely in-frame clones and lacks some. Of more than 20,000 clones listed, more than 80% were seen once; the top ten hold 1.9%. Methotrexate plus calcineurin inhibitor accompanied controls' myeloablative marrow transplants; sampling was 1 year later. The starting material was PBMCs, obtained around 370 days after allogeneic stem cell transplant with calcineurin inhibitor and methotrexate. All receptors derive from a female patient aged 30-39 years who received an allogeneic stem cell transplant from an unrelated donor, was CMV-positive, and had acute and chronic GVHD. Some T cells may be graft donor cells.

This sequence joins TRBV2 and TRBJ2-5; 10 nucleotides agree with TRBD2. The CDR3 spans 17 residues. Germline assignment: CDR1 SNHLY and CDR2 FYNNEI. With 1 base clipped from V and 0 bases from J, the junction kept 5 bases outside the gene matches. The CDR3 loop reads CASSEVVLAGDQETQYF. CDR3 nucleotide sequence: TGTGCCAGCAGTGAAGTTGTGCTAGCGGGGGACCAAGAGACCCAGTACTTC.

The rearrangement uses TRBV29-1 and TRBJ1-2; 10 bases match TRBD1. In germline, CDR1 is SQVTM, CDR2 ANQGSEA. The CDR3 covers 12 residues. V gave up 4 bases and J gave up 5 bases; unmatched junction bases: 1. The CDR3 DNA follows: TGCAGCGTTGGGGACAGGGGATATGGCTACACCTTC. It is translated as CSVGDRGYGYTF. Based on the CDR3 plus reference TRBV29-1 and TRBJ1-2, the full variable domain is SAVISQKPSRDICQRGTSLTIQCQVDSQVTMMFWYRQQPGQSLTLIATANQGSEATYESGFVIDKFPISRPNLTFSTLTVSNMSPEDSSIYLCSVGDRGYGYTFGSGTRLTVV.

This clone was observed a single time. The chain is built from TRBV9 and TRBJ2-3; D gene uncertain. Per the germline V gene, CDR1 is SGDLS and CDR2 is YYNGEE. The CDR3 totals 15 residues. V lost 3 bases and J 2 bases, leaving 13 bases between the germline ends. In DNA, the CDR3 is TGTGCCAGCAGCGCCCAGGTAATTCACACAGATACGCAGTATTTT. Amino acid sequence: CASSAQVIHTDTQYF.

This chain connects TRBV5-1 to TRBJ2-3; a possible D gene is TRBD2 (6 bases). CDR1 is SGHRS and CDR2 is YFSETQ in the germline V gene. This CDR3 is built from 16 residues. V was clipped by 0 bases and J by 5 bases, with 16 bases between them. CDR3 in DNA: TGCGCCAGCAGCTTGGGGGACTTAAGCGGTGGAGATACGCAGTATTTT. It translates to CASSLGDLSGGDTQYF.

This clone appeared a single time. The CDR3 loop reads CASSPLPVTEAFF. The CDR3 bases are TGTGCCAGCTCACCACTTCCCGTCACTGAAGCTTTCTTT. This chain joins TRBV18 and TRBJ1-1, with D unresolved. Trimming shortened V by 1 base and J by 4 bases, and 7 bases separated the two germline ends. The germline gives CDR1 KGHSH, CDR2 LQKENI. The CDR3 is made up of 13 amino acids.

This chain joins TRBV10-3 and TRBJ2-7; possibly TRBD2 for D (5 bases). The CDR3 is 12 residues long. V was clipped by 6 bases and J by 6 bases, with 12 bases between them. Germline V gene lookup returns CDR1 ENHRY and CDR2 SYGVKD. The CDR3 coding sequence is TGTGCCATCAGGAGCACTAGTCCCGAGCAGTACTTC. It codes for CAIRSTSPEQYF.

This clone was seen just once. V usage is TRBV6-6 and J usage is TRBJ2-1; the D gene is possibly TRBD2 (5 bases). This CDR3 contains 13 residues. Trimming removed 6 bases at V and 2 bases at J, with 8 bases between. Germline V gene sequence: CDR1 MNHNY, CDR2 SVGAGI (reference sequence). The CDR3 DNA follows: TGTGCCAGCAGCACTAGTACCTACAATGAGCAGTTCTTC. This encodes CASSTSTYNEQFF.

V usage is TRBV23-1 and J usage is TRBJ2-2; D is unresolved. TRBV23-1 is given ORF status, its function remaining uncertain. V was trimmed by 1 base and J by 5 bases, leaving 17 bases between them. The CDR3 length is 17 residues. CDR3 residues: CASSQCRVGEQTGELFF. CDR3 in DNA: TGCGCCAGCAGTCAATGTCGTGTGGGTGAACAGACCGGGGAGCTGTTTTTT.